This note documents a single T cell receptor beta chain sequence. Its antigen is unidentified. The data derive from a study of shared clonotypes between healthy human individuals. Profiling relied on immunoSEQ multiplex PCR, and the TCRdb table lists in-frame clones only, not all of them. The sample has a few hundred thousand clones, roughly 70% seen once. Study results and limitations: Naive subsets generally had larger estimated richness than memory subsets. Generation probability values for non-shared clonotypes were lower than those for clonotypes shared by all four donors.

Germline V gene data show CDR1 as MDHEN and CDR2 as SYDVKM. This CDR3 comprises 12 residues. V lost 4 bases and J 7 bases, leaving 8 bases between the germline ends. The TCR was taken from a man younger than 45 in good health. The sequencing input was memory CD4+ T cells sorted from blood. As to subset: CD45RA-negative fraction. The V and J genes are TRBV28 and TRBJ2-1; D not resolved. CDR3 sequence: CASSSSLNEQFF. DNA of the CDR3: TGTGCCAGCAGTTCCAGCTTAAATGAGCAGTTCTTC. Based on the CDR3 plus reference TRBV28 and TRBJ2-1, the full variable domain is DVKVTQSSRYLVKRTGEKVFLECVQDMDHENMFWYRQDPGLGLRLIYFSYDVKMKEKGDIPEGYSVSREKKERFSLILESASTNQTSMYLCASSSSLNEQFFGPGTRLTVL.